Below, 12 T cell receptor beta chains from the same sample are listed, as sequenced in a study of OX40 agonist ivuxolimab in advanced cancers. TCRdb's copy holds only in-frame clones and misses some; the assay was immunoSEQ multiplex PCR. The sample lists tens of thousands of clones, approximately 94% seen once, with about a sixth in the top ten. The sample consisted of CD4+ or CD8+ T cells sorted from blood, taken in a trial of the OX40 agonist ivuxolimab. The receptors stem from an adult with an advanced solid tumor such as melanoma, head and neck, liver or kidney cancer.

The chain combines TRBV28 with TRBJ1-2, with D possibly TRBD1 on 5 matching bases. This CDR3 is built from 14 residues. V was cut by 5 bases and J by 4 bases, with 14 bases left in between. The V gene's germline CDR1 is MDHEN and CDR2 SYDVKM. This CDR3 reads CASSTPGALYGYTF. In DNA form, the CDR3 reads TGTGCCAGCAGTACTCCCGGGGCCCTCTATGGCTACACCTTC.

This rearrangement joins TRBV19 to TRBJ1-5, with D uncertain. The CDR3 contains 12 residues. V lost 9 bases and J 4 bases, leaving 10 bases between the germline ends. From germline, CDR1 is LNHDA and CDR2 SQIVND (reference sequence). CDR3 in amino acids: CASELGNQPQHF. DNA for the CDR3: TGTGCCAGCGAACTGGGGAATCAGCCCCAGCATTTT.

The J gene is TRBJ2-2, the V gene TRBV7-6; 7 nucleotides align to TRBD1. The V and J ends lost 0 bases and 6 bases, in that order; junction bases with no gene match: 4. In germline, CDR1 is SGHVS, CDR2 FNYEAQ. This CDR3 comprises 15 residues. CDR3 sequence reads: CASSLARQGAGELFF. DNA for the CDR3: TGTGCCAGCAGCTTAGCGCGGCAGGGGGCCGGGGAGCTGTTTTTT. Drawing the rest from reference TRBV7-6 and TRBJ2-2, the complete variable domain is GAGVSQSPRYKVTKRGQDVALRCDPISGHVSLYWYRQALGQGPEFLTYFNYEAQQDKSGLPNDRFSAERPEGSISTLTIQRTEQRDSAMYRCASSLARQGAGELFFGEGSRLTVL.

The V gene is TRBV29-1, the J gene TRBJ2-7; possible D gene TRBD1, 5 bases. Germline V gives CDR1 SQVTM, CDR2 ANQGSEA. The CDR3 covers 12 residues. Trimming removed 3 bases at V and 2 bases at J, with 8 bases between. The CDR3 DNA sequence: TGCAGCGTTGAGGCAGGGACCTACGAGCAGTACTTC. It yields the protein CSVEAGTYEQYF.

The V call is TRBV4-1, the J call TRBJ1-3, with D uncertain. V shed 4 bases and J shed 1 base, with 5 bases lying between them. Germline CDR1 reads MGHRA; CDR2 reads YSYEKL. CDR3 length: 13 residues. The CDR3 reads CASSPLSGNTIYF. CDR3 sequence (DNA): TGCGCCAGCAGCCCCTTATCTGGAAACACCATATATTTT.

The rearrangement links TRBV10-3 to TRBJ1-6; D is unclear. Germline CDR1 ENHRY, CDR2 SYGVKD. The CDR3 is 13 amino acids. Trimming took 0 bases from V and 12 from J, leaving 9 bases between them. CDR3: CAISESIGEPLHF. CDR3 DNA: TGTGCCATCAGTGAGTCGATTGGAGAACCCCTCCACTTT.

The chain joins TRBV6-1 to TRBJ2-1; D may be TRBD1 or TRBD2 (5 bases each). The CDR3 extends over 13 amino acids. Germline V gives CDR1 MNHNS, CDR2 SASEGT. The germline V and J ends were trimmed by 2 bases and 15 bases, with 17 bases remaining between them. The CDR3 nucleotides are TGTGCCAGCAGTGAACCATGGGACCCCCCCAGGTTCTTC. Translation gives CASSEPWDPPRFF.

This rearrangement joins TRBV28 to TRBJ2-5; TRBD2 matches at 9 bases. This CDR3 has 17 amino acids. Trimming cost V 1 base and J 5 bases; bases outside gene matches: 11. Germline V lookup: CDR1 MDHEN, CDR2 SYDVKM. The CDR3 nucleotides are TGTGCCAGCAGTTTATCCCCTAGCGGGGTCCCCCGGGAGACCCAGTACTTC. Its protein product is CASSLSPSGVPRETQYF. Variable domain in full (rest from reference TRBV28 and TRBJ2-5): DVKVTQSSRYLVKRTGEKVFLECVQDMDHENMFWYRQDPGLGLRLIYFSYDVKMKEKGDIPEGYSVSREKKERFSLILESASTNQTSMYLCASSLSPSGVPRETQYFGPGTRLLVL.

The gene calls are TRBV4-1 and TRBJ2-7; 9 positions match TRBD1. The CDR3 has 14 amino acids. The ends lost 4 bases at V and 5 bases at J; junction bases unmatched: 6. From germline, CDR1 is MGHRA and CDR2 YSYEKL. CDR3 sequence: CASSPGQGLDEQYF. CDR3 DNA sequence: TGCGCCAGCAGCCCGGGACAGGGTCTCGACGAGCAGTACTTC.

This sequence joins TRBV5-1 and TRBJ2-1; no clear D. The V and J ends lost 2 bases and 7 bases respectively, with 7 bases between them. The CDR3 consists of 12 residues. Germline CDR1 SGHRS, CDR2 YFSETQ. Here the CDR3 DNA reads TGCGCCAGCAGCTTTAGGGTGAATGAGCAGTTCTTC. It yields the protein CASSFRVNEQFF.

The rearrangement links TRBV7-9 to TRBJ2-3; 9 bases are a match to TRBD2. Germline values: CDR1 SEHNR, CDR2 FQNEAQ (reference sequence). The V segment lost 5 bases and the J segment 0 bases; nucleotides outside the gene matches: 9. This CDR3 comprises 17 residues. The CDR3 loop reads CASSHGTSHPSTDTQYF. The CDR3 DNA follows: TGTGCCAGCAGCCATGGGACTAGCCACCCTAGCACAGATACGCAGTATTTT.

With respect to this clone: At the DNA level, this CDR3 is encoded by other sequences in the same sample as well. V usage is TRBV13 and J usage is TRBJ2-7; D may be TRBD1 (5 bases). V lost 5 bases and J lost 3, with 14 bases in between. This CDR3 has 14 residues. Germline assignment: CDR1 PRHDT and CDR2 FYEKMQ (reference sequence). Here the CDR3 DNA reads TGTGCCAGCAGCCCCGGCCAGGGAATCTACGAGCAGTACTTC. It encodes CASSPGQGIYEQYF.